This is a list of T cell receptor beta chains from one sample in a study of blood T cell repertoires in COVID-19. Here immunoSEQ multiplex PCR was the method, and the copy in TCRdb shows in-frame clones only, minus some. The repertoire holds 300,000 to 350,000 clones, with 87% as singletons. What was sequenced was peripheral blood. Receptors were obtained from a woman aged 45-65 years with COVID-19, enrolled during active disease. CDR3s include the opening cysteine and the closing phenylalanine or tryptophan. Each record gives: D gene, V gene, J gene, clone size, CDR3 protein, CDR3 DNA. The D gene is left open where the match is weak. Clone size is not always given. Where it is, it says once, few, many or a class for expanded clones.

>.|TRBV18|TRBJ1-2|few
CASSPLDPGTNYGYTF
TGTGCCAGCTCACCGTTAGATCCAGGAACTAACTATGGCTACACCTTC
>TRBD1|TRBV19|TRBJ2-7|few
CASSVGTGTYEQYF
TGTGCCAGTAGTGTAGGGACAGGCACCTACGAGCAGTACTTC
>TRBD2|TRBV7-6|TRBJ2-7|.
CASSLAPPGRARGEQYF
TGTGCCAGCAGCTTAGCGCCCCCCGGGAGGGCCAGGGGCGAGCAGTACTTC
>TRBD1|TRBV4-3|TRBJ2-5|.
CASSQDRGQARQETQYF
TGCGCCAGCAGCCAAGATCGAGGACAGGCCCGCCAAGAGACCCAGTACTTC
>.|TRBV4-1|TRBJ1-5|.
CASSRSQGGDQPQHF
TGCGCCAGCAGCCGTTCACAGGGTGGGGATCAGCCCCAGCATTTT
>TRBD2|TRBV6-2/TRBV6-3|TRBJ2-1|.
CASSTGLAGKYNEQFF
TGTGCCAGCAGCACCGGACTAGCGGGTAAATACAATGAGCAGTTCTTC
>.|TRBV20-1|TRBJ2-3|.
CSASQLEGGTQYF
TGCAGTGCTAGTCAACTAGAAGGCGGTACGCAGTATTTT
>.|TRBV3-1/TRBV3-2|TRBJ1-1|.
CASSYILNTEAFF
TGTGCCAGCAGCTATATATTGAACACTGAAGCTTTCTTT
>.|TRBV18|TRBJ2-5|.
CASSPRGGETQYF
TGTGCCAGCTCACCACGGGGCGGAGAGACCCAGTACTTC
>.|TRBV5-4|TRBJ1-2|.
CASSSKGSQGYGYTF
TGTGCCAGCAGCTCGAAGGGGTCCCAGGGGTATGGCTACACCTTC
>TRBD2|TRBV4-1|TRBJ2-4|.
CASSQDKTSGGRSKNIQYF
TGCGCCAGCAGCCAAGATAAGACTAGCGGGGGCAGATCCAAAAACATTCAGTACTTC
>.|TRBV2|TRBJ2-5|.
CASTVLGGETQYF
TGTGCCAGCACGGTCCTTGGAGGGGAGACCCAGTACTTC
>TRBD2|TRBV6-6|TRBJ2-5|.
CASSRGGRETQYF
TGTGCCAGCAGCCGGGGGGGCAGAGAGACCCAGTACTTC
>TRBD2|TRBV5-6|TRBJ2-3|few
CASSLISGSPDTQYF
TGTGCCAGCAGCTTGATTAGCGGGAGCCCAGATACGCAGTATTTT
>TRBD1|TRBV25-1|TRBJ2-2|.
CASTLGQGFGTGELFF
TGTGCCAGCACCTTGGGACAGGGGTTCGGCACCGGGGAGCTGTTTTTT
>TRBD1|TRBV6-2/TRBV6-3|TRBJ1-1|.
CASSYLDRGPVEAFF
TGTGCCAGCAGTTACCTGGACAGGGGACCGGTTGAAGCTTTCTTT
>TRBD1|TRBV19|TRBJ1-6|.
CASKGTAGSPLHF
TGTGCCAGTAAAGGGACAGCGGGTTCACCCCTCCACTTT
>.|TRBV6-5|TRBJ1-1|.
CASSYSTSEAFF
TGTGCCAGCAGTTACTCGACTAGTGAAGCTTTCTTT
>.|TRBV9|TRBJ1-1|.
CASSDRGNMNTEAFF
TGTGCCAGCAGCGACCGCGGGAACATGAACACTGAAGCTTTCTTT
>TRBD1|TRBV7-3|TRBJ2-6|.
CASSLGQGRAGANVLTF
TGTGCCAGCAGCTTGGGACAGGGGAGGGCCGGGGCCAACGTCCTGACTTTC
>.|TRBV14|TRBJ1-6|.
CASSPRQTYNSPLHF
TGTGCCAGCAGCCCCAGACAGACCTATAATTCACCCCTCCACTTT
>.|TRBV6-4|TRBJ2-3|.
CASSDKRGGGTDTQYF
TGTGCCAGCAGTGACAAGAGAGGGGGGGGCACAGATACGCAGTATTTT
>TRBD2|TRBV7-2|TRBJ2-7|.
CASSLTSGGSYEQYF
TGTGCCAGCAGCTTGACTAGCGGGGGATCTTACGAGCAGTACTTC
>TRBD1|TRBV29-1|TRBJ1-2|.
CSVDDRGRISGYTF
TGCAGCGTTGATGACAGGGGGCGCATAAGTGGCTACACCTTC
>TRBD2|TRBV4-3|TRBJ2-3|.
CASSQTSDDTQYF
TGCGCCAGCAGCCAAACTAGCGATGATACGCAGTATTTT
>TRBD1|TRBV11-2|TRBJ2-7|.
CASSLSRQGPSYEQYF
TGTGCCAGCAGCTTATCCCGACAGGGCCCTTCCTACGAGCAGTACTTC
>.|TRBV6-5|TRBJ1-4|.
CASSVTRVTNEKLFF
TGTGCCAGCAGCGTAACGAGAGTAACTAATGAAAAACTGTTTTTT
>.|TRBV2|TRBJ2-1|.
CASSDGAGWLGNEQFF
TGTGCCAGCAGTGACGGGGCGGGGTGGTTGGGAAATGAGCAGTTCTTC
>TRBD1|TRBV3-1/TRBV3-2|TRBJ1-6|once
CASSQGWTGITPLHF
TGTGCCAGCAGCCAAGGATGGACAGGAATAACACCCCTCCACTTT
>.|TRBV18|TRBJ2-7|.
CASSLSTGWGSYEQYF
TGTGCCAGCTCCCTTTCCACAGGGTGGGGATCCTACGAGCAGTACTTC
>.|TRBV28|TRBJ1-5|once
CASSFLAQTQITPQHF
TGTGCCAGCAGTTTTCTAGCACAGACCCAGATCACGCCCCAGCATTTT
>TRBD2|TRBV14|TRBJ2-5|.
CASSQVGREYQETQYF
TGTGCCAGCAGCCAAGTAGGGAGGGAGTACCAAGAGACCCAGTACTTC
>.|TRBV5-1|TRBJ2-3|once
CASSLASRYTDTQYF
TGCGCCAGCAGCTTGGCCTCGCGGTACACAGATACGCAGTATTTT
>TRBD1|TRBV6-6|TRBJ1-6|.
CASSHPTGRGNSPLHF
TGTGCCAGCAGCCACCCGACAGGGAGAGGTAATTCACCCCTCCACTTT
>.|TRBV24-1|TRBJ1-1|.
CATKGRREAFF
TGTGCCACCAAGGGGCGGCGTGAAGCTTTCTTT
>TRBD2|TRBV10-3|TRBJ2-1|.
CAISGSTGLAGNNEQFF
TGTGCCATCAGTGGATCGACGGGACTAGCGGGAAACAATGAGCAGTTCTTC
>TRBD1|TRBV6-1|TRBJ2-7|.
CASSEGRGPYEQYF
TGTGCCAGCAGTGAAGGTAGGGGGCCCTACGAGCAGTACTTC
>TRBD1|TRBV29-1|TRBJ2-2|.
CSVGTGTNTGELFF
TGCAGCGTCGGGACAGGGACGAACACCGGGGAGCTGTTTTTT